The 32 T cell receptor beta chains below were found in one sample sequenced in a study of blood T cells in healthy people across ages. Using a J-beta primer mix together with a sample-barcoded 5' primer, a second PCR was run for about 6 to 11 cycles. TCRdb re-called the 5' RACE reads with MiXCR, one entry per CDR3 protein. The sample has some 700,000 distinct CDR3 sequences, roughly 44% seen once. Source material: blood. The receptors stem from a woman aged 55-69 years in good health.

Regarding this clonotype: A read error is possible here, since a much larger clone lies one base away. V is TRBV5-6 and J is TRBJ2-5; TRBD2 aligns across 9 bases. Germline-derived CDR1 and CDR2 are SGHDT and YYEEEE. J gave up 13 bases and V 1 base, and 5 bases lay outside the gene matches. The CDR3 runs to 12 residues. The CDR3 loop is CASSLMREGVYF. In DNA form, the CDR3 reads TGTGCCAGCAGCTTGATGCGGGAGGGCGTGTACTTC.

This CDR3 reads CASSYPGYEQYF. The CDR3 DNA reads as TGTGCCAGCAGCTACCCGGGGTACGAGCAGTACTTC. The gene calls are TRBV11-1 and TRBJ2-7; weak D call: TRBD2 (5 bases). The CDR3 sequence is 12 residues long. Germline CDR1 is SGHAT and CDR2 is FQDESV (reference sequence). Deletions cut 4 bases from V and 4 bases from J, with 8 bases between. Filled out from reference TRBV11-1 and TRBJ2-7, the complete variable domain reads EAEVAQSPRYKITEKSQAVAFWCDPISGHATLYWYRQILGQGPELLVQFQDESVVDDSQLPKDRFSAERLKGVDSTLKIQPAELGDSAMYLCASSYPGYEQYFGPGTRLTVT.

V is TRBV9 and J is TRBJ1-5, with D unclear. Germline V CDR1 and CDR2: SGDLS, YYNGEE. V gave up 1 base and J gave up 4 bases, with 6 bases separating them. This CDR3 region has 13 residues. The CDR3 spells CASSVTANQPQHF. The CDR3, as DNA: TGTGCCAGCAGCGTAACGGCTAATCAGCCCCAGCATTTT.

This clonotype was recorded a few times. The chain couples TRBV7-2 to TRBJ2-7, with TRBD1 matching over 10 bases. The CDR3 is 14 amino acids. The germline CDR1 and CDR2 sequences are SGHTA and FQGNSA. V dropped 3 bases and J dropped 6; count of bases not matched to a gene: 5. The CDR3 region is CASSFTDRGREQYF. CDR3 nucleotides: TGTGCCAGCAGCTTCACTGACAGGGGGCGCGAGCAGTACTTC.

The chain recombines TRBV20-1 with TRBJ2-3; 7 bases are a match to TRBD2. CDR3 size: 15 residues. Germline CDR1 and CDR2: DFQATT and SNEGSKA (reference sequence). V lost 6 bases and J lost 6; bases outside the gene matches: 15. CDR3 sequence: CSATPASGPRDTQYF. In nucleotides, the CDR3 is TGCAGTGCAACACCCGCTAGCGGCCCTCGGGATACGCAGTATTTT.

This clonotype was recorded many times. Here the CDR3 DNA reads TGTGCCAGCAACTCCCAACCCAGGGGGCTTCTTGACAATGAGCAGTTCTTC. Its translation is CASNSQPRGLLDNEQFF. This chain joins TRBV6-2 or TRBV6-3 and TRBJ2-1; 8 nucleotides align to TRBD1. The CDR3 length is 17 residues. Germline CDR1 reads MNHEY; CDR2 reads SVGEGT. The J segment lost 5 bases and the V segment lost 7 bases, leaving 16 bases of the junction unmatched.

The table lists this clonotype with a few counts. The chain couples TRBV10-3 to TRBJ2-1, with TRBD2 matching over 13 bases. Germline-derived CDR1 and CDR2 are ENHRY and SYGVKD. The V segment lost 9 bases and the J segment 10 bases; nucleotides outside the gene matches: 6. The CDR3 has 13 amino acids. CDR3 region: CAITSGGAGEQFF. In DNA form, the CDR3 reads TGTGCCATTACTAGCGGGGGGGCCGGCGAGCAGTTCTTC.

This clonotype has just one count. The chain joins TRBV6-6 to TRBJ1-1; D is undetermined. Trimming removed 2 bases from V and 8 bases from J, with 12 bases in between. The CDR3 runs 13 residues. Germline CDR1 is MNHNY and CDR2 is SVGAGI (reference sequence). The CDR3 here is CASSYQEGTEAFF. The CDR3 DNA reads TGTGCCAGCAGTTACCAAGAGGGTACAGAAGCTTTCTTT.

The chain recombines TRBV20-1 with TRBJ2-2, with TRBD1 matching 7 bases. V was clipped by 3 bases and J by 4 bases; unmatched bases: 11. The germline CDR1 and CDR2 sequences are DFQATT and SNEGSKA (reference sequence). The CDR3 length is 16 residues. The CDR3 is CSASPQNRGGTGELFF. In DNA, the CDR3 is TGCAGTGCTAGCCCCCAGAACAGGGGCGGCACCGGGGAGCTGTTTTTT.

CDR3 nucleotides: TGCGCCAGCAGCCAAGGGGGGACAGGGAGGGAGACCCAGTACTTC. Protein product: CASSQGGTGRETQYF. The chain joins TRBV4-3 to TRBJ2-5; 9 nucleotides line up with TRBD1. The CDR3 spans 15 residues. The V and J ends lost 1 base and 5 bases, in that order; junction bases with no gene match: 5. Germline values: CDR1 LGHNA, CDR2 YSLEER.

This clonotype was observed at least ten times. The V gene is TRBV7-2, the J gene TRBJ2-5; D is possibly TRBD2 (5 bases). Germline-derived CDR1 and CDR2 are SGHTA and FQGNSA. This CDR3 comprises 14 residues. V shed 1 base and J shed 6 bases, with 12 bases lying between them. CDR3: CASSLGLAVKTQYF. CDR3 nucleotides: TGTGCCAGCAGCTTAGGCCTAGCCGTTAAGACCCAGTACTTC.

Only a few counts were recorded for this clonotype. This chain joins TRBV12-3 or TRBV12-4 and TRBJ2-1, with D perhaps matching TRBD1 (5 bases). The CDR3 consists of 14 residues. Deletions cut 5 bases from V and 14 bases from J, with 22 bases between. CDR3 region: CASSRGGNVEKEFF. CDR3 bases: TGTGCCAGCAGTAGGGGTGGCAACGTTGAAAAGGAGTTCTTC.

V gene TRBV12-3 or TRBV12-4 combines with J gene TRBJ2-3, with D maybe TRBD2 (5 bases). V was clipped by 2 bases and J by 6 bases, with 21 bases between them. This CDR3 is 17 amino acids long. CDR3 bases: TGTGCCAGCAGTTTATACCGGGGAGTGACCCACATCGATACGCAGTATTTT. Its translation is CASSLYRGVTHIDTQYF.

The CDR3 DNA is TGCGCCAGCAGCCCCTTAACGAACCAAGAGACCCAGTACTTC. Its protein product is CASSPLTNQETQYF. The genes are TRBV5-1 and TRBJ2-5; no firm D call. Trimming removed 4 bases at V and 0 bases at J, with 10 bases between. This CDR3 is 14 amino acids long. Germline V gene lookup returns CDR1 SGHRS and CDR2 YFSETQ.

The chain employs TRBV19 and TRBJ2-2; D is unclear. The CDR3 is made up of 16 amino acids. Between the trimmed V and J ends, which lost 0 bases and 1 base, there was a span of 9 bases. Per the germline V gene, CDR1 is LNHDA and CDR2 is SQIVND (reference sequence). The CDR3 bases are TGTGCCAGTAGTATAGATGGCAGGCGGAACACCGGGGAGCTGTTTTTT. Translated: CASSIDGRRNTGELFF.

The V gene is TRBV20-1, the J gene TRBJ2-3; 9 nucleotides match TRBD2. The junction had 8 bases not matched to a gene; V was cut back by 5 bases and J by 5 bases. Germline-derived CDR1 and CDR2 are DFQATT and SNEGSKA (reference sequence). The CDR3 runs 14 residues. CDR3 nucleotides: TGCAGTGCTCCAATAGCGGGAGTAGGAGATACGCAGTATTTT. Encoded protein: CSAPIAGVGDTQYF.

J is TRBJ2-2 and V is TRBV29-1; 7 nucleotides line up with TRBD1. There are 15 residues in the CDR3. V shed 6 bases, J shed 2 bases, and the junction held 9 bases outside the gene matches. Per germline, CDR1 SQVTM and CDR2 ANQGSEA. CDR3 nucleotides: TGCAGCGTGAACGCCAGAGGGGGCAACACCGGGGAGCTGTTTTTT. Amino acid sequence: CSVNARGGNTGELFF.

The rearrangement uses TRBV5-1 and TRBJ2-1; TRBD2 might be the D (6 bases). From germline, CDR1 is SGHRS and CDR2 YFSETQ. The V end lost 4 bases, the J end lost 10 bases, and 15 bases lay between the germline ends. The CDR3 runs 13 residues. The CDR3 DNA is TGCGCCAGCAGCGATGATCGGGGGAGCGAGCAGTTCTTC. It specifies CASSDDRGSEQFF. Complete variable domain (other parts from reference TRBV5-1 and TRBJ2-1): KAGVTQTPRYLIKTRGQQVTLSCSPISGHRSVSWYQQTPGQGLQFLFEYFSETQRNKGNFPGRFSGRQFSNSRSEMNVSTLELGDSALYLCASSDDRGSEQFFGPGTRLTVL.

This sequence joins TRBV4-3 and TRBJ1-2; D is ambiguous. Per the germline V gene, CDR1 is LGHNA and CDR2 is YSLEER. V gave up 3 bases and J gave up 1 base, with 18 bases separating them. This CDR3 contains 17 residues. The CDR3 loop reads CASSHTLGRFNNYGYTF. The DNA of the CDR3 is TGCGCCAGCAGCCATACACTCGGACGGTTTAATAACTATGGCTACACCTTC.

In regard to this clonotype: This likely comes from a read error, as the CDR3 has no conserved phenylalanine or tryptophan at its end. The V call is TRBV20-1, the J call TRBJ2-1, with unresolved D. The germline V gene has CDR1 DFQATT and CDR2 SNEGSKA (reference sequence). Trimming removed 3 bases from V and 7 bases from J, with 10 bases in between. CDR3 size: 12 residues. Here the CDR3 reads CSARAVQNEQFL. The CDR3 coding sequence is TGCAGTGCTAGGGCAGTCCAAAATGAGCAGTTCTTG.

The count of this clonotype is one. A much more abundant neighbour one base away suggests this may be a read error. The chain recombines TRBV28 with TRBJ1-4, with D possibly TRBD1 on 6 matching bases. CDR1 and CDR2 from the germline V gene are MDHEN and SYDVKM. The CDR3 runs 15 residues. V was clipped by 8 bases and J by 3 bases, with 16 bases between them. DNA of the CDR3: TGTGCCAGCGGGACATCACACAGCTCTAATGAAAAACTGTTTTTT. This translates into CASGTSHSSNEKLFF.

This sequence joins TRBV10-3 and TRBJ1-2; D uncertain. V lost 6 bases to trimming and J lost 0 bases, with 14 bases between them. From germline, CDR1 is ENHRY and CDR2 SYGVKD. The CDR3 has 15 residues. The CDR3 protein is CAIRRSRPSNYGYTF. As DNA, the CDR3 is TGTGCCATCAGAAGGAGTAGGCCCTCTAACTATGGCTACACCTTC.

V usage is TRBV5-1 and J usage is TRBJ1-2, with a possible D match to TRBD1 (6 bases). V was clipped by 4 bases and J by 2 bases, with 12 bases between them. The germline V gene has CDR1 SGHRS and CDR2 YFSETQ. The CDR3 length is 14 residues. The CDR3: CASSEDRLNYGYTF. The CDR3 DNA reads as TGCGCCAGCAGCGAGGACAGATTAAACTATGGCTACACCTTC.

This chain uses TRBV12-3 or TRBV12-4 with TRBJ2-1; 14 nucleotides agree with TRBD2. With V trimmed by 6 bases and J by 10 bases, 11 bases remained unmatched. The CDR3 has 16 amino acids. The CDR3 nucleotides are TGTGCCAGCAGAACTCGACTAGCGGGAGGGCCGGCGGAGCAGTTCTTC. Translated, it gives CASRTRLAGGPAEQFF.

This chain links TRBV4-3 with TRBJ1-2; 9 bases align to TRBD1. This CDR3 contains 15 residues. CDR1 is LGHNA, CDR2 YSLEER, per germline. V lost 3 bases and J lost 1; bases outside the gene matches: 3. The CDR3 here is CASSHRQGGNYGYTF. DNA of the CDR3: TGCGCCAGCAGCCATCGACAGGGGGGTAACTATGGCTACACCTTC.

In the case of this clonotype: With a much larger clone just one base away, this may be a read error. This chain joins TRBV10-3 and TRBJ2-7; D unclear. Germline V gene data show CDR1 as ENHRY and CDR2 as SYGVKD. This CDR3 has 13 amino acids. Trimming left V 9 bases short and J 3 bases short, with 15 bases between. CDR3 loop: CAIKDVPLYEQYF. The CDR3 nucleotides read TGTGCCATTAAGGACGTCCCTCTCTACGAGCAGTACTTC.

CDR3 in amino acids: CASSENGPGELFF. The DNA for the CDR3 is TGTGCCAGCAGTGAGAATGGCCCCGGGGAGCTGTTTTTT. V usage is TRBV6-4 and J usage is TRBJ2-2; no definite D call. This CDR3 spans 13 amino acids. The germline CDR1 and CDR2 sequences are MRHNA and SNTAGT. V lost 3 bases to trimming and J lost 6 bases, with 8 bases between them.

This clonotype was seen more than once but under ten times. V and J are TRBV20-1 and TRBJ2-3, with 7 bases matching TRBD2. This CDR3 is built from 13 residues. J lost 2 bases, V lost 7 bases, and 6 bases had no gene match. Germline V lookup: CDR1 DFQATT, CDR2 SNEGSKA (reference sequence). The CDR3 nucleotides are TGCAGTGACGGCGGGAGCCCCACAGATACGCAGTATTTT. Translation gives CSDGGSPTDTQYF.

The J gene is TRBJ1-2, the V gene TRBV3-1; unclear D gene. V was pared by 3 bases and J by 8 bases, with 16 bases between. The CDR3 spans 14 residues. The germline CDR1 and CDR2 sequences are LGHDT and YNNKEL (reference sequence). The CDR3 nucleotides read TGTGCCAGCAGCCACTACTCTACCAAGGAGGGCTACACCTTC. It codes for CASSHYSTKEGYTF.

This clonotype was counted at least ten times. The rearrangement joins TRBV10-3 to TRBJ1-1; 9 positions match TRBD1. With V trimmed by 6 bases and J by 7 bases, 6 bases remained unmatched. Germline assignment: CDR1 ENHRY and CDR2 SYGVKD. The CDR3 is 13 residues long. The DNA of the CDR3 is TGTGCCATCAGAAAGGACAGGGGTCGTGAAGCTTTCTTT. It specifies CAIRKDRGREAFF.

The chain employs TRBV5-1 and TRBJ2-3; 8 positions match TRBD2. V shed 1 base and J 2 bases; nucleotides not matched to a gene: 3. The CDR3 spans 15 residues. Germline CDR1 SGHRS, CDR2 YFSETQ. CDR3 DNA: TGCGCCAGCAGCTTGCCTAGCGGGCCCACAGATACGCAGTATTTT. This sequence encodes CASSLPSGPTDTQYF.

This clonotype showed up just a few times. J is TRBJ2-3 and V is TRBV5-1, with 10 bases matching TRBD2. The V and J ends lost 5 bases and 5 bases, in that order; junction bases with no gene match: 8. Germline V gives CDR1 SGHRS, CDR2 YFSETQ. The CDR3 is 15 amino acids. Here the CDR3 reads CASSRAGGPGDTQYF. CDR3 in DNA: TGCGCCAGCAGTAGAGCGGGGGGGCCGGGAGATACGCAGTATTTT.